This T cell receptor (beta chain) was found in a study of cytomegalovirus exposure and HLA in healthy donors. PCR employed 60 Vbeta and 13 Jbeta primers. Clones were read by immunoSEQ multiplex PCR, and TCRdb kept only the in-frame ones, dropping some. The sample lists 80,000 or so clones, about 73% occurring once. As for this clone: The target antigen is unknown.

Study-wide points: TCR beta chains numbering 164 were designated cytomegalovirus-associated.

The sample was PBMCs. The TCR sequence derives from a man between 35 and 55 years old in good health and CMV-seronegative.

The CDR3 DNA reads as TGTGCCAGCGCCCCGGGACAGGTGCCCTACGAGCAGTACTTC. It yields the protein CASAPGQVPYEQYF. The chain links TRBV2 to TRBJ2-7; 8 bases align to TRBD1. The ends lost 8 bases at V and 2 bases at J; junction bases unmatched: 8. Germline CDR1 and CDR2: SNHLY and FYNNEI. The CDR3 contains 14 residues.